Given below is one T cell receptor (beta chain) in context. This sample was taken from a study of Siglec-9 on CD8 T cells in melanoma. The ends were cut back, 5 bases at V and 1 base at J, with 6 bases in the middle. This CDR3 has 12 amino acids. Germline V lookup: CDR1 MDHEN, CDR2 SYDVKM. TCRdb's table, derived via immunoSEQ multiplex PCR, lists solely in-frame clones and lacks some. Of approximately 39,000 clones in the sample, roughly 84% were seen once. This rearrangement joins TRBV28 to TRBJ2-7; tentative D call: TRBD2 (5 bases). The TCR comes from a human donor in good health. The sample was Siglec-9- CD8+ T cells sorted from blood. The CDR3 is CASSRGSYEQYF. The CDR3 nucleotides read TGTGCCAGCAGTCGGGGTTCCTACGAGCAGTACTTC.